This TCR beta chain appears in the sequencing data of a study of T cell clones after liver transplantation. Study background: Immunosuppression withdrawal was tried within 2 years after liver transplantation in this trial. Apart from a few HCV-positive recipients, transplants were for non-autoimmune, non-viral reasons. Study-wide results and limits: Circulating graft-donor-reactive CD4 TCRbeta sequences fell significantly post-transplant in most of the 8 subjects.

As to this clone: No antigen is known for it.

This CDR3 is 14 amino acids long. V was shortened by 2 bases and J by 3 bases, with 11 bases between the two germline ends. Germline assignment: CDR1 SGHNT and CDR2 YYREEE (reference sequence). Thawed unstimulated PBMCs were FACS-sorted by CD3, CD4 and CD8 into two populations. TCRdb's table, derived via immunoSEQ multiplex PCR, lists solely in-frame clones and lacks some. This table holds about 120,000 clones, about nine tenths found once. The source of this sequence is a human patient who received a liver transplant. Some T cells may be graft donor cells. The sample in question was CD4+ T cells from blood, obtained 12 months after liver transplant. This chain uses TRBV5-4 with TRBJ2-5; weak D call: TRBD1 (6 bases). The CDR3 nucleotides are TGTGCCAGCAGCTTACGGGACATTGAAGAGACCCAGTACTTC. Its protein is CASSLRDIEETQYF.